These 9 T cell receptor beta chains were sequenced from one sample in a study of blood T cell repertoires in COVID-19. Measured with immunoSEQ multiplex PCR; TCRdb has only the in-frame clones, and not every one. The repertoire holds fewer than 500,000 clones, with roughly nine tenths as singletons. Sequenced sample: PBMCs or T cells enriched from blood (not recorded which). Source of these receptors: a man aged 30 to 39 who had recovered from COVID-19.

This chain links TRBV9 with TRBJ2-7; 8 positions agree with TRBD2. The CDR3 totals 16 residues. With V trimmed by 0 bases and J by 2 bases, 7 bases remained unmatched. The germline V gene encodes CDR1 SGDLS and CDR2 YYNGEE. The CDR3 region is CASSVAPGLEAYEQYF. CDR3 sequence (DNA): TGTGCCAGCAGCGTAGCCCCGGGACTAGAGGCCTACGAGCAGTACTTC. Looking up the rest from reference TRBV9 and TRBJ2-7 gives the full variable domain: DSGVTQTPKHLITATGQRVTLRCSPRSGDLSVYWYQQSLDQGLQFLIQYYNGEERAKGNILERFSAQQFPDLHSELNLSSLELGDSALYFCASSVAPGLEAYEQYFGPGTRLTVT.

The chain links TRBV3-1 (or the pseudogene TRBV3-2) to TRBJ1-3; TRBD1 agrees at 8 bases. CDR1 LGHDT and CDR2 YNNKEL come from the germline V gene (reference sequence). V dropped 3 bases and J dropped 1; count of bases not matched to a gene: 5. This CDR3 contains 16 residues. CDR3 coding DNA: TGTGCCAGCAGCCATCCCGACAGGGGTTCTGGAAACACCATATATTTT. This codes for CASSHPDRGSGNTIYF.

This sequence joins TRBV29-1 and TRBJ1-1; 8 bases fit TRBD1. The CDR3 consists of 14 residues. J lost 1 base, V lost 5 bases, and 6 bases had no gene match. CDR1 SQVTM and CDR2 ANQGSEA come from the germline V gene. The CDR3, as DNA: TGCAGCGTTACGGACAGGGTATGGAACACTGAAGCTTTCTTT. This codes for CSVTDRVWNTEAFF.

The V and J genes are TRBV28 and TRBJ1-6, with D possibly TRBD1 on 5 matching bases. Germline CDR1 MDHEN, CDR2 SYDVKM. The CDR3 has 13 residues. Trimming took 5 bases from V and 8 from J, leaving 10 bases between them. The CDR3 nucleotides are TGTGCCAGCAGTCGTGGGGCTGATTCACCCCTCCACTTT. Translated: CASSRGADSPLHF.

This rearrangement joins TRBV30 to TRBJ2-1, with 12 bases identical to TRBD2. The CDR3 is 13 residues long. The ends lost 5 bases at V and 6 bases at J; junction bases unmatched: 2. CDR1 is GTSNPN and CDR2 is SVGIG in the germline V gene (reference sequence). DNA of the CDR3: TGTGCCTGGGGACTAGCGGGGCTCAATGAGCAGTTCTTC. The encoded protein is CAWGLAGLNEQFF.

The chain employs TRBV5-6 and TRBJ1-5; D possibly corresponds to TRBD1 (6 bases). From germline, CDR1 is SGHDT and CDR2 YYEEEE. The CDR3 length is 16 residues. With 4 bases removed from V and 6 bases from J, the gap between germline ends came to 20 bases. The CDR3 region has the DNA TGTGCCAGCAGCCCCCAAGGGGGGGCGCGAGGTCAGCCCCAGCATTTT. Residues: CASSPQGGARGQPQHF.

This chain connects TRBV5-1 to TRBJ2-3; 12 bases align to TRBD2. Germline V CDR1 and CDR2: SGHRS, YFSETQ. The CDR3 is 17 residues long. V shed 4 bases, J shed 0 bases, and the junction held 6 bases outside the gene matches. CDR3 region: CASSARTSGTSTDTQYF. The CDR3 DNA sequence: TGCGCCAGCAGCGCACGGACTAGCGGGACTAGCACAGATACGCAGTATTTT.

This chain connects TRBV5-1 to TRBJ1-4; TRBD1 aligns across 7 bases. V gave up 4 bases and J gave up 0 bases; unmatched junction bases: 3. The germline V gene encodes CDR1 SGHRS and CDR2 YFSETQ. The CDR3 is made up of 15 amino acids. The CDR3 DNA is TGCGCCAGCAGCGCTGACAGGGCAACTAATGAAAAACTGTTTTTT. This gives the protein CASSADRATNEKLFF.

The gene calls are TRBV11-2 and TRBJ2-2; 7 bases map to TRBD2. Germline trimming cut 0 bases from V and 6 bases from J; bases unmatched to any gene: 4. CDR1 and CDR2 (germline): SGHAT, FQNNGV. CDR3 size: 15 residues. The CDR3 bases are TGTGCCAGCAGCTTAGAAGCGGGAAACCCCGGGGAGCTGTTTTTT. As protein: CASSLEAGNPGELFF.